The rows below give T cell receptor beta chains drawn from one sample of a study of identical twins. A single record per CDR3 protein comes from TCRdb applying MiXCR to the 5' RACE reads. This sample has 400,000 to 550,000 distinct CDR3 sequences, with roughly a quarter found just once. These records were also assigned to another study, of T cells expressing NK-cell markers.

The source material was CD4+ T cells sorted from blood. Every receptor here comes from a young woman in good health. CDR3s include the opening cysteine and the closing phenylalanine or tryptophan. D genes are given only for firm matches. Not every row has a clone size; where given, it reads once, few, many or a size class.

>TRBJ2-7|.|few|TRBV10-3
TGTGCCATCAGTGCAGAGGGTGCGGAGCAGTACTTC
CAISAEGAEQYF
>TRBJ2-7|TRBD1|.|TRBV20-1
TGCAGTGCTATGGGACAGGGGGGATACGAGCAGTACTTC
CSAMGQGGYEQYF
>TRBJ2-3|.|few|TRBV29-1
TGCAGCGGGGACCCGTCGACAGATACGCAGTATTTT
CSGDPSTDTQYF
>TRBJ2-1|.|few|TRBV11-2
TGTGCCAGCAGCACCTCGGGACCGACCGTTCACTTC
CASSTSGPTVHF
>TRBJ2-2|.|.|TRBV7-9
TGTGCCAGCAGCTACATCCGGGACACCGGGGAGCTGTTTTTT
CASSYIRDTGELFF
>TRBJ2-7|TRBD2|.|TRBV30
TGTGCCTGGAGTGTCGGGAGGAGCAGCTCCTACGAGCAGTACTTC
CAWSVGRSSSYEQYF
>TRBJ2-3|.|.|TRBV20-1
TGCAGTGCTAGAAGGCCAGGCGAGCCGCAGTATTTT
CSARRPGEPQYF
>TRBJ2-5|.|few|TRBV9
TGTGCCAGCAGCGTAGCCCACGGGTTGGAAGAGACCCAGTACTTC
CASSVAHGLEETQYF
>TRBJ2-1|.|many|TRBV9
TGTGCCAGCAGCCCCCATGGCTCCTACAATGAGCAGTTCTTC
CASSPHGSYNEQFF
>TRBJ2-5|TRBD1|.|TRBV10-2
TGCGCCATCTCGGACAGGGCGGAGACCCAGTACTTC
CAISDRAETQYF
>TRBJ2-3|TRBD2|few|TRBV6-5
TGTGCCAGCAGTTACTCCGCTAGCGGGACCCCCACAGATACGCAGTATTTT
CASSYSASGTPTDTQYF
>TRBJ1-5|.|.|TRBV12-3/TRBV12-4
TGTGCCAGCAGCCAGGGTGCGGGTCCTAGGCAGCCCCAGCATTTT
CASSQGAGPRQPQHF
>TRBJ1-1|TRBD1|.|TRBV10-3
TGTGCCATCAGTGAGCCAGACAGGGGAAGCACTGAAGCTTTCTTT
CAISEPDRGSTEAFF
>TRBJ1-5|.|few|TRBV20-1
TGCAGTGCCGGAGGGGGAAGCAATCAGCCCCAGCATTTT
CSAGGGSNQPQHF
>TRBJ2-1|.|few|TRBV9
TGTGCCAGCAGCGTAGCTCAGATTAATGAGCAGTTCTTC
CASSVAQINEQFF
>TRBJ1-6|.|few|TRBV20-1
TGCAGTGCCGGGCTAAATTCACCCCTCCACTTT
CSAGLNSPLHF
>TRBJ1-2|.|.|TRBV7-9
TGTGCCAGCAGCTTAGGAGGGTATTTTAACTATGGCTACACCTTC
CASSLGGYFNYGYTF
>TRBJ2-2|.|.|TRBV11-1
TGTGCCAGCAGCTTGAAGCGGAGAGACACCGGGGAGCTGTTTTTT
CASSLKRRDTGELFF
>TRBJ2-3|TRBD2|few|TRBV20-1
TGCAGTGCTTTACCTACTAGCGGGGCCACAGATACGCAGTATTTT
CSALPTSGATDTQYF
>TRBJ1-1|.|.|TRBV5-4
TGTGCCAGCAGCTCAGCCGGCCTGAACACTGAAGCTTTCTTT
CASSSAGLNTEAFF
>TRBJ2-1|.|.|TRBV11-2
TGTGCCAGCAGCGATCGACGTAGGATGACGGATGAGCAGTTCTTC
CASSDRRRMTDEQFF
>TRBJ1-5|.|few|TRBV2
TGTGCCAGCAGCGCCGGATATTCAGGCGGTCAGCCCCAGCATTTT
CASSAGYSGGQPQHF
>TRBJ1-2|TRBD1|many|TRBV12-3/TRBV12-4
TGTGCCAGCAGTCCCGGGACAGGGGGCTACACCTTC
CASSPGTGGYTF
>TRBJ2-4|TRBD1|.|TRBV12-5
TGTGCTAGTGGGGGGACAGGGAGGGAGATTCAGTACTTC
CASGGTGREIQYF
>TRBJ2-1|.|.|TRBV7-9
TGTGCCAGCAGCCCAAGGGCGGGTAGGGAGTACAATGAGCAGTTCTTC
CASSPRAGREYNEQFF
>TRBJ2-5|TRBD2|.|TRBV6-2/TRBV6-3
TGTGCCAGCAGTTACTTTGCGGGGGGTCGAAATCAAGAGACCCAGTACTTC
CASSYFAGGRNQETQYF
>TRBJ2-1|TRBD2|few|TRBV3-1
TGTGCCAGCAGCCGAGCACTGCCGGGACTAGCGGGACCGGGGGGGTACAATGAGCAGTTCTTC
CASSRALPGLAGPGGYNEQFF